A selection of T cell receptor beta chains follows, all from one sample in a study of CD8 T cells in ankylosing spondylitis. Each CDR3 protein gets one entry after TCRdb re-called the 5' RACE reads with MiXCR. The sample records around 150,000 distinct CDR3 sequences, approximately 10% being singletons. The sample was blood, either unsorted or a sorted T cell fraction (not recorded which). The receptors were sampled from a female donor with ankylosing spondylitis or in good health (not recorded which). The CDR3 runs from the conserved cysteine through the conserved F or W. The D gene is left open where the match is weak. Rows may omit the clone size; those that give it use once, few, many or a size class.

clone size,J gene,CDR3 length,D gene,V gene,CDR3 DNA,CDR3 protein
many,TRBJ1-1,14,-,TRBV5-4,TGTGCCAGCAGCTCACGGACGTCGGGCCACGAAGCTTTCTTT,CASSSRTSGHEAFF
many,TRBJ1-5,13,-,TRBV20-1,TGCAGTGCTAGGGTGGGCTTGGAACAGCCCCAGCATTTT,CSARVGLEQPQHF
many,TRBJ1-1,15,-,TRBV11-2,TGTGCCAGCAGCTTAGGGGGTGGTCCCTACACTGAAGCTTTCTTT,CASSLGGGPYTEAFF
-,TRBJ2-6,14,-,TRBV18,TGTGCCAGCTCACCGACCTCTGGGGCCAACGTCCTGACTTTC,CASSPTSGANVLTF
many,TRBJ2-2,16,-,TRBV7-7,TGTGCCAGCAGCTTGGGCGGGATTGGAGGCACCGGGGAGCTGTTTTTT,CASSLGGIGGTGELFF
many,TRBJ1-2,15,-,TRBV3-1,TGTGCCAGCTGCCCTCCGGCGGGCAGGGAGCATGGCTACACCTTC,CASCPPAGREHGYTF
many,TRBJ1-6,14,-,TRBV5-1,TGCGCCAGCAGCTACGGGGGGCTGGATTCACCCCTCCACTTT,CASSYGGLDSPLHF
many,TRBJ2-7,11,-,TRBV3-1,TGTGCCAGCAGCCAAGAGGAGGAGCAGTACTTC,CASSQEEEQYF
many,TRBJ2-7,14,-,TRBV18,TGTGCCAGCTCTCGCCGGGACTCATACTACGAGCAGTACTTC,CASSRRDSYYEQYF
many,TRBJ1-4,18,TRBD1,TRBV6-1,TGTGCCAGCAGTGAAGCGCTTATTAGGGGGCGGATTTTGATAGAACTGTTTTTT,CASSEALIRGRILIELFF
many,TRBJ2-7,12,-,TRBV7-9,TGTGCCAGCAGCTTAGGGGCTGCCGAGCAGTACTTC,CASSLGAAEQYF
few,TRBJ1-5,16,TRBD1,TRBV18,TGTGCCAGCTCACCAAGGTCAGGGACAGGGCCCCAGCCCCAGCATTTT,CASSPRSGTGPQPQHF
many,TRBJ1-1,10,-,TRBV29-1,TGCAGCGTGATGAACACTGAAGCTTTCTTT,CSVMNTEAFF
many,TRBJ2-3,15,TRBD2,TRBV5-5,TGTGCCAGCAGCCCCCCGCGGGGGAGCACAGATACGCAGTATTTT,CASSPPRGSTDTQYF
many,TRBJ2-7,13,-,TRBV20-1,TGCAGTGCTTCACTAGTCCGGCGGGGCGAGCAGTACTTC,CSASLVRRGEQYF
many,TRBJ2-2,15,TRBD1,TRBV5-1,TGCGCCAGCAGCTTAGGACAGGGTTTAACCGGGGAGCTGTTTTTT,CASSLGQGLTGELFF
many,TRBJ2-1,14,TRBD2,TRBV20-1,TGCAGTGCTATACTAGCGGGAGGTTACAATGAGCAGTTCTTC,CSAILAGGYNEQFF
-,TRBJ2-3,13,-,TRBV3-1,TGTGCCGGCAGCCAAGGGGATGGGAATATGCAGTATTTT,CAGSQGDGNMQYF
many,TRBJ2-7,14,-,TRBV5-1,TGCGCCAGCAGCCCGGAAGGTCTCTCCTACGAGCAGTACTTC,CASSPEGLSYEQYF
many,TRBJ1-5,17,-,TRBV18,TGTGCCAGCTCACCTGACAGGATTACGTCAGGCAATCAGCCCCAGCATTTT,CASSPDRITSGNQPQHF
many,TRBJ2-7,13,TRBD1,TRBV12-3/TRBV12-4,TGTGCCAGCAGTTCCGACAGGGTCTCCGAGCAGTACTTC,CASSSDRVSEQYF
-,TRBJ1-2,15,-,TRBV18,TGTGCCAGCTCACTCACGGAGGGAGCTAACTATGGCGACTCCTTC,CASSLTEGANYGDSF
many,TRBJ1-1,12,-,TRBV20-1,TGCAGTGCCAGCCAGGTGAACACTGAAGCTTTCTTT,CSASQVNTEAFF
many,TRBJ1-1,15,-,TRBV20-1,TGCAGTGCTAGAGGCAGATTGCTCATGAACACTGAAGCTTTCTTT,CSARGRLLMNTEAFF
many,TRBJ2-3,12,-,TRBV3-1,TGTGCCAGCAGCCAAGACGAAAATACGCAGTATTTT,CASSQDENTQYF
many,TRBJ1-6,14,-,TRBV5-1,TGCGCCAGCAGCTTGGAGGGCCAAGGGTCACCCCTCCACTTT,CASSLEGQGSPLHF
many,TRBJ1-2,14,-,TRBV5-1,TGCGCCAGCAGCTTGGTGCCGGGAGAATATGGCTACACCTTC,CASSLVPGEYGYTF
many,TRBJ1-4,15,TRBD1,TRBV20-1,TGCAGTGCGACCGGGACAGGGACAACTAATGAAAAACTGTTTTTT,CSATGTGTTNEKLFF
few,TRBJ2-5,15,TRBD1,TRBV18,TGTGCCAGCTCAGCCGGGACAGGGAATTTAGAGACCCAGTACTTC,CASSAGTGNLETQYF
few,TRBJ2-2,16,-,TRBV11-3,TGTGCCAGCAGCCCCGAGGGCTTCGCGAACACCGGGGAGCTGTTTTTT,CASSPEGFANTGELFF
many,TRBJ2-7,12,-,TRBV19,TGTGCCAGTAGTATAGACAACTACGAGCAGTACTTC,CASSIDNYEQYF
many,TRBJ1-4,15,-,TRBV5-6,TGTGCCAGCAGCTTGGCCGGGGTAACTAATGAAAAACTGTTTTTT,CASSLAGVTNEKLFF
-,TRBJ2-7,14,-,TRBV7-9,TGTGCCAGCAGCTCGCCCCAGAGACCCTACGAGCAGTACTTC,CASSSPQRPYEQYF
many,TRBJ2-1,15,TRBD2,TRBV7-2,TGTGCCAGCAGCTTACCACTAGCGGGGGGCAATGAGCAGTTCTTC,CASSLPLAGGNEQFF
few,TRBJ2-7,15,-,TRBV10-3,TGTGCCATCAGTGAGTTCACACCTAGCTCCTACGAGCAGTACTTC,CAISEFTPSSYEQYF
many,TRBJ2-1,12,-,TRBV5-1,TGCGCCAGCAGCTTCTCCGGGACAGAGCAGTTCTTC,CASSFSGTEQFF
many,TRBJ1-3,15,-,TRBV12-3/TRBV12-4,TGTGCCAGCAGCCACCGGACCGAAAATACAAACACCATATATTTT,CASSHRTENTNTIYF
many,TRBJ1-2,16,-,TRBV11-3,TGTGCCAGCAGCTTAGAAGGCGGACATGCTAACTATGGCTACACCTTC,CASSLEGGHANYGYTF
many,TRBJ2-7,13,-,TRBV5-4,TGTGCCAGCAGCGTCGGCCTGACGAACGAGCAGTACTTC,CASSVGLTNEQYF
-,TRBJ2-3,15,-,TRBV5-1,TGCGCCAGCAGCTTGGGGAACGGGCGGTCGGATACGCAGTATTTT,CASSLGNGRSDTQYF
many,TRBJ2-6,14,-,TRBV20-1,TGCAGTGCTCGGGCCTTATCTGGGGCCAACGTCCTGACTTTC,CSARALSGANVLTF
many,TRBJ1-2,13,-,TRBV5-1,TGCGCCAGCAGCTTCACAGGAGACTATGGCTACACCTTC,CASSFTGDYGYTF
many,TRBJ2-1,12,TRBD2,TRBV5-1,TGCGCCAGCAGCTTGAGCGGGGGGGTGCAGTTCTTC,CASSLSGGVQFF
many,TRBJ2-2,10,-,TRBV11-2,TGTGCCAGCAGCTTAAAGAAGCTGTTTTTT,CASSLKKLFF
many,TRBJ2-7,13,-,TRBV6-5,TGTGCCAGCAGTTACGCTGACGGGGACGAGCAGTACTTC,CASSYADGDEQYF
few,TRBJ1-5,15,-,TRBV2,TGTGCCAGCTCATACGAGGCAGGGCAAGATCAACCCCAGCATTTT,CASSYEAGQDQPQHF
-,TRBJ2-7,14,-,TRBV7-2,TGTGCCAGCAGCCCGGGACTGACAGCCTACGAGCAGTACTTC,CASSPGLTAYEQYF
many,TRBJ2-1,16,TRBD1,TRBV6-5,TGTGCCAGCAGTTCCACTCGACAGGGGGCTAACAATGAGCAGTTCTTC,CASSSTRQGANNEQFF
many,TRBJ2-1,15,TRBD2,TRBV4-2,TGTGCCAGCAGCCAAGAGGGACTAGCATACAATGAGCAGTTCTTC,CASSQEGLAYNEQFF
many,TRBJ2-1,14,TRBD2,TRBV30,TGTGCCTTGGACCAGGCTAGCGGGGGCACTGAGCAGTTCTTC,CALDQASGGTEQFF
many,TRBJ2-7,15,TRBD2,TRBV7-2,TGTGCCAGCAGCTCTAGTAGCGGGAGGGCCTACGAGCAGTACTTC,CASSSSSGRAYEQYF